This T cell receptor (beta chain) emerged from a study of T cell repertoires in cytomegalovirus infection. Germline V gene lookup returns CDR1 SGHDN and CDR2 FVKESK. The CDR3 contains 15 residues. The J segment lost 1 base and the V segment lost 2 bases, leaving 4 bases of the junction unmatched. Via MiXCR, TCRdb re-called the reads, giving one row per CDR3 protein. The sample has some 700,000 distinct CDR3 sequences, about a third seen once. This clonotype was seen more than once but under ten times. The chain is built from TRBV14 and TRBJ1-1; 7 bases are shared with TRBD1. This receptor was identified in a human donor in good health (CMV status not recorded). Some clones in this sample may be carry-over from other donors' samples. Sequenced material: PBMCs. The CDR3 DNA follows: TGTGCCAGCAGCCAATTGGGACAGCCGAACACTGAAGCTTTCTTT. Encoded protein: CASSQLGQPNTEAFF.